A single sample gave rise to the 6 T cell receptor beta chains below, sequenced in a study of T cell clonality in common variable immunodeficiency. Only in-frame clones appear in the TCRdb table, and some are missing; sequencing was by immunoSEQ multiplex PCR. Observed in the sample are some 30,000 clones, none of them singletons. Sequencing was done on a sample of peripheral blood mononuclear cells. Receptor source: a person between 18 and 70 years old in good health.

With regard to this clone: The read is 3 residues too short to cover the CDR3 end, so that end is filled in from the germline J gene. This chain uses TRBV7-3 with TRBJ2-1; 11 bases fit TRBD2. CDR1 and CDR2 from the germline V gene are SGHTA and FQGTGA. V was clipped by 5 bases and J by 9 bases; unmatched bases: 12. The CDR3 consists of 16 residues. Here the CDR3 reads CASSPRTSGSFGEQFF. The CDR3 bases that were read are TGTGCCAGCAGCCCCCGCACTAGCGGGAGTTTCGGTGAG. The full variable domain, with the rest looked up from reference TRBV7-3 and TRBJ2-1, is GAGVSQTPSNKVTEKGKYVELRCDPISGHTALYWYRQSLGQGPEFLIYFQGTGAADDSGLPNDRFFAVRPEGSVSTLKIQRTERGDSAVYLCASSPRTSGSFGEQFFGPGTRLTVL.

This clone was seen ten or more times. The CDR3 end falls 3 residues outside the read, so it is completed with the germline J gene. V and J are TRBV20-1 and TRBJ2-1; TRBD1 aligns across 7 bases. CDR1 and CDR2 from the germline V gene are DFQATT and SNEGSKA (reference sequence). V lost 3 bases to trimming and J lost 6 bases; unmatched junction nucleotides: 8. CDR3 length: 14 residues. CDR3 DNA (partial): TGCAGTGCTAGTTCTGATGCAGGGGGCAATGAG. This translates into CSASSDAGGNE. The full CDR3 protein reads CSASSDAGGNEQFF.

This clone occurred many times. Partial CDR3 DNA: TGTGCCAGCAGCTTACAGGGGACG. Translation gives CASSLQGT. The entire CDR3 protein is CASSLQGTQYF. The J gene is TRBJ2-3, the V gene TRBV11-3; D may be TRBD1 (6 bases). The read comes to an end 3 residues before the CDR3 does, leaving the germline J gene to fill in the end. There are 11 residues in the CDR3. Germline CDR1 SGHNT, CDR2 YENEEA.

On this clone itself: The read gets to within 3 residues of the CDR3 end, and the germline J gene fills in the rest. The gene calls are TRBV5-1 and TRBJ2-7; 8 bases match TRBD2. CDR1 is SGHRS, CDR2 YFSETQ, per germline. The V gene end was trimmed by 5 bases and the J gene end by 5 bases; junction bases not matched to a gene: 12. This CDR3 contains 15 residues. The CDR3 sequence is CASSPGTRSNDEQYF. CDR3 bases read: TGCGCCAGCAGTCCCGGGACTAGGAGTAACGACGAG. The complete variable domain, with remaining parts taken from reference TRBV5-1 and TRBJ2-7, reads KAGVTQTPRYLIKTRGQQVTLSCSPISGHRSVSWYQQTPGQGLQFLFEYFSETQRNKGNFPGRFSGRQFSNSRSEMNVSTLELGDSALYLCASSPGTRSNDEQYFGPGTRLTVT.

Many counts were recorded for this clone. This CDR3 is also generated by other DNA sequences in the sample. CDR3 sequence: CASSAGTAGNTIYF. Incomplete CDR3 DNA: TGCGCCAGCAGCGCTGGGACAGCTGGAAACACC. The J gene is TRBJ1-3, the V gene TRBV5-1; 7 bases match TRBD1. Sequencing ends 3 residues short of the CDR3 end; the germline J gene provides the rest. Germline trimming cut 4 bases from V and 2 bases from J; bases unmatched to any gene: 3. The germline V gene has CDR1 SGHRS and CDR2 YFSETQ. CDR3 length: 14 amino acids.

Details on this clone: With the read ending 3 residues before the CDR3 end, the germline J gene is used to fill in that end. The chain uses TRBV7-3 and TRBJ2-3, with TRBD1 matching 7 bases. The germline CDR1 and CDR2 sequences are SGHTA and FQGTGA. V lost 5 bases to trimming and J lost 4 bases; unmatched junction nucleotides: 9. The CDR3 contains 15 residues. Partial CDR3 DNA: TGTGCCAGCAGCGCGTTCAACCAGGGGGCAGATACG. Encoded protein: CASSAFNQGADT. The complete CDR3 sequence is CASSAFNQGADTQYF.